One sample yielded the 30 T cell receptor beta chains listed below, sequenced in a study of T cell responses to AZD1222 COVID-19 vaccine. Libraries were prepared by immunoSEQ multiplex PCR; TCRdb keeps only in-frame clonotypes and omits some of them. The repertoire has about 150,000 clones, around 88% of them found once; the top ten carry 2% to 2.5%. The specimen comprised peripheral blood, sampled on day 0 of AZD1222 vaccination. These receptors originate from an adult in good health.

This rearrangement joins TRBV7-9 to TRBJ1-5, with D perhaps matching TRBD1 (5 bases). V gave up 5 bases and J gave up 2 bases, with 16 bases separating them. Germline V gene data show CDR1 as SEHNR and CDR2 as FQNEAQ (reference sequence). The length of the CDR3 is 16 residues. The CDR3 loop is CASSPEGPSGNQPQHF. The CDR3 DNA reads TGTGCCAGCAGCCCAGAGGGGCCCTCGGGCAATCAGCCCCAGCATTTT.

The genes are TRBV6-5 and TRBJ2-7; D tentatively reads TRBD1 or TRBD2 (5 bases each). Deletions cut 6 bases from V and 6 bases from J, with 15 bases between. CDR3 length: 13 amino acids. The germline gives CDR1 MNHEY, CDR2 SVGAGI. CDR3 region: CASRTGTAFEQYF. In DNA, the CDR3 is TGTGCCAGCAGAACCGGGACGGCTTTCGAGCAGTACTTC.

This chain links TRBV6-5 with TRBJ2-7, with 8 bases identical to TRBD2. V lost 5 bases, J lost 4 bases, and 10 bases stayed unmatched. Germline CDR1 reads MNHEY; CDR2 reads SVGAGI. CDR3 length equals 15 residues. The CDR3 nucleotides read TGTGCCAGCAGTCTCGAGCGGGAGTATTGGTACGAGCAGTACTTC. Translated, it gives CASSLEREYWYEQYF.

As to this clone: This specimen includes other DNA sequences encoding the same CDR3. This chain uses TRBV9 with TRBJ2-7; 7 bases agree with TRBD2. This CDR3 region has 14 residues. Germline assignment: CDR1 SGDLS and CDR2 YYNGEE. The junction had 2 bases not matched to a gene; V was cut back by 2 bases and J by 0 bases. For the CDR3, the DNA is TGTGCCAGCAGCGTGGGCGGGAGCTCCTACGAGCAGTACTTC. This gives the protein CASSVGGSSYEQYF. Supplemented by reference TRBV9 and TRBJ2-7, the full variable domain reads DSGVTQTPKHLITATGQRVTLRCSPRSGDLSVYWYQQSLDQGLQFLIQYYNGEERAKGNILERFSAQQFPDLHSELNLSSLELGDSALYFCASSVGGSSYEQYFGPGTRLTVT.

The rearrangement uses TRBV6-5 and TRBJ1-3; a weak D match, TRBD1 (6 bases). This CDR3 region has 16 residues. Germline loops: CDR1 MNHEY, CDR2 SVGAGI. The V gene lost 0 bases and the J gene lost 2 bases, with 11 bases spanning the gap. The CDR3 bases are TGTGCCAGCAGTTACTCAGTCCCAGGGGCTGGAAACACCATATATTTT. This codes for CASSYSVPGAGNTIYF.

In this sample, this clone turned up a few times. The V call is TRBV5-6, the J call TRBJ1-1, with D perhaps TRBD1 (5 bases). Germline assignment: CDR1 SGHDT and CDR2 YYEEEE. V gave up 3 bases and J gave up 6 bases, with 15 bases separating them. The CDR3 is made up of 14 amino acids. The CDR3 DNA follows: TGTGCCAGCAGCTCCGACAGCGCATCCGCTGAAGCTTTCTTT. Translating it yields CASSSDSASAEAFF.

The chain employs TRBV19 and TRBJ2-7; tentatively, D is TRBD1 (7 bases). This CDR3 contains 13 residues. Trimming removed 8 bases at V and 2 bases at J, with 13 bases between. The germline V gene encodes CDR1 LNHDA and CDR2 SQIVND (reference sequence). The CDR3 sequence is CASGGGTAYEQYF. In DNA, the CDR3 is TGTGCCAGTGGGGGCGGGACAGCCTACGAGCAGTACTTC.

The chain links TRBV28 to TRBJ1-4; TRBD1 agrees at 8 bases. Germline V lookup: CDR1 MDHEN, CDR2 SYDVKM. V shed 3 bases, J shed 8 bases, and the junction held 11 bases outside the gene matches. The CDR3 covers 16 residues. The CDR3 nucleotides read TGTGCCAGCAGTTTGGGGGACAGGAGAGAAAAGGAAAAACTGTTTTTT. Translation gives CASSLGDRREKEKLFF.

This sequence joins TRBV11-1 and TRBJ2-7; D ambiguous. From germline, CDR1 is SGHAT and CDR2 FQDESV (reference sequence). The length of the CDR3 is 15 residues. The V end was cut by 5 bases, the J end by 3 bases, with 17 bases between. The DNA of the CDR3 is TGTGCCAGCAGCCAAGGACCCGACCCCCTCTACGAGCAGTACTTC. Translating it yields CASSQGPDPLYEQYF.

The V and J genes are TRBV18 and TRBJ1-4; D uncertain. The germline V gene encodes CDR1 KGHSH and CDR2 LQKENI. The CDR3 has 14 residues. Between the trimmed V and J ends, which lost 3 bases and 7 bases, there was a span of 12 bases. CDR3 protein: CASSPGMGSEKLFF. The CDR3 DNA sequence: TGTGCCAGCTCACCCGGAATGGGCAGTGAAAAACTGTTTTTT.

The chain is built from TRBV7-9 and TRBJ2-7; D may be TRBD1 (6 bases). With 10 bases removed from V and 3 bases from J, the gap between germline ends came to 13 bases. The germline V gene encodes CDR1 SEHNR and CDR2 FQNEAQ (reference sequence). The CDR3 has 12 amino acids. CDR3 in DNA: TGTGCCACACAGGGAACTAGCTACGAGCAGTACTTC. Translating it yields CATQGTSYEQYF.

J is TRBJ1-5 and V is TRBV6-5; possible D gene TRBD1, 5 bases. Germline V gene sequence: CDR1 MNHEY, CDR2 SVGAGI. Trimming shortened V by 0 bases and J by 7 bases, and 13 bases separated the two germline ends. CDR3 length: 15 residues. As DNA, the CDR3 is TGTGCCAGCAGTTACTCTGGCAGGGAGGGACAGCCCCAGCATTTT. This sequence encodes CASSYSGREGQPQHF.

CDR3 bases: TGTGCCGTACGGGACAGGGCAGAAATAAACACCGGGGAGCTGTTTTTT. It translates to CAVRDRAEINTGELFF. The chain employs TRBV7-9 and TRBJ2-2; the match to TRBD1 covers 9 bases. The J segment lost 2 bases and the V segment lost 11 bases, leaving 12 bases of the junction unmatched. CDR1 and CDR2 from the germline V gene are SEHNR and FQNEAQ (reference sequence). CDR3 length: 16 amino acids.

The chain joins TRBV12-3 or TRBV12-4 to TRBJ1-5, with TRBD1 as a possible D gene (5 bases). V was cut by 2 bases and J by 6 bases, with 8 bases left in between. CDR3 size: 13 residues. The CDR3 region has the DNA TGTGCCAGCAGTTTAAGGGGATCTCAGCCCCAGCATTTT. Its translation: CASSLRGSQPQHF.

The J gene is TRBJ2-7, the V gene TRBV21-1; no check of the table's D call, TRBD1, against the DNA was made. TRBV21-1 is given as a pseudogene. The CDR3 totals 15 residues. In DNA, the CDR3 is TGTGCCAGCAGCAAAGAATCAGACAGGGGTTACGAGCAGTACTTC. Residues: CASSKESDRGYEQYF.

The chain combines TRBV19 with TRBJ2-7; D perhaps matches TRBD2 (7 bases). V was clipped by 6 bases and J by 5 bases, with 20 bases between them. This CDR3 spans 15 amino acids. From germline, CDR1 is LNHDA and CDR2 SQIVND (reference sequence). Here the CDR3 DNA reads TGTGCCAGTAGCCTAGGGGCGGGGGCGCTCGACGAGCAGTACTTC. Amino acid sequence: CASSLGAGALDEQYF.

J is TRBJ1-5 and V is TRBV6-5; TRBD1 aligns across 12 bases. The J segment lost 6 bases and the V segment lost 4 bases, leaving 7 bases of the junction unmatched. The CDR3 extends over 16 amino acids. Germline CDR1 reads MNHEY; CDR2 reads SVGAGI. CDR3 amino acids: CASSSGTGGILQPQHF. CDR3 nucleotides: TGTGCCAGCAGTTCCGGGACAGGGGGCATTCTTCAGCCCCAGCATTTT.

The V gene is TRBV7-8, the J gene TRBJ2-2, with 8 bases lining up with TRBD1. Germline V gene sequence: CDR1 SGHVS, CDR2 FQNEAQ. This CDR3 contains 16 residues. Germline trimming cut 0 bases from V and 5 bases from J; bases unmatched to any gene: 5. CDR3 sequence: CASSLAARGRTGELFF. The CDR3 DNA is TGTGCCAGCAGCTTAGCTGCCAGGGGGCGGACCGGGGAGCTGTTTTTT.

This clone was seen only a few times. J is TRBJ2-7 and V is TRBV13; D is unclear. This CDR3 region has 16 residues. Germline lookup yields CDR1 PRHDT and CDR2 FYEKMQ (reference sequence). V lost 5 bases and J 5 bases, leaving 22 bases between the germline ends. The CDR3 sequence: CASSPDGSLGVHEQYF. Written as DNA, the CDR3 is TGTGCCAGCAGCCCGGACGGATCCCTAGGTGTCCACGAGCAGTACTTC.

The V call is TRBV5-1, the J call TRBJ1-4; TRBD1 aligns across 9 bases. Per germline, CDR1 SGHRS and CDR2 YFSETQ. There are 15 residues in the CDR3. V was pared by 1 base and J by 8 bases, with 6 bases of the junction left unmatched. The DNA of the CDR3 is TGCGCCAGCAGCTTGTCCCGGGACAGGGAGGAAAAACTGTTTTTT. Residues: CASSLSRDREEKLFF.

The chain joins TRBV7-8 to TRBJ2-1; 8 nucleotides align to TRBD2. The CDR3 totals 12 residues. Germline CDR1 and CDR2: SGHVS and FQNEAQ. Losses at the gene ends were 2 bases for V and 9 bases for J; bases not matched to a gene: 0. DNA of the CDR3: TGTGCCAGCAGCTTACTAGCGGGTGAGCAGTTCTTC. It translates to CASSLLAGEQFF.

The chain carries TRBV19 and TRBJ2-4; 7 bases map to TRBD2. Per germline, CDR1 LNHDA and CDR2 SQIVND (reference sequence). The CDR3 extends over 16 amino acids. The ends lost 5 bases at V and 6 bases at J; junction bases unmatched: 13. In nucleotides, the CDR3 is TGTGCCAGTAGTGCCGGATTTACTTCGGGGGGAAACATTCAGTACTTC. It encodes CASSAGFTSGGNIQYF.

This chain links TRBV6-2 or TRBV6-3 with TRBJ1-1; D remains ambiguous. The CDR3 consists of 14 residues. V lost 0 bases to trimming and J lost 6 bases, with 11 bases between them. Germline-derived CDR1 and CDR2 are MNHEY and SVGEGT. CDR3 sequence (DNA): TGTGCCAGCAGTTACTCCGGGCGGTTCGCTGAAGCTTTCTTT. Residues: CASSYSGRFAEAFF.

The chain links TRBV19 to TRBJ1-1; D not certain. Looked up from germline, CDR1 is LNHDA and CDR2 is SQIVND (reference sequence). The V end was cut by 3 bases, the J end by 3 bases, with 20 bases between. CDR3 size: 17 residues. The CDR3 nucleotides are TGTGCCAGTAGTATTTTAGGCAGTTGGAGATCAGACACTGAAGCTTTCTTT. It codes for CASSILGSWRSDTEAFF.

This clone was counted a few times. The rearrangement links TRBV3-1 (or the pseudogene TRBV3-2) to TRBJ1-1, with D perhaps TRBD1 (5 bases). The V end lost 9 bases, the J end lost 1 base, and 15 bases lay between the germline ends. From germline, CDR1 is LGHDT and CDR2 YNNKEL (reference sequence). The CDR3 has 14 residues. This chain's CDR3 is CARTRGTGNTEAFF. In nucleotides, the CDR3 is TGTGCCAGGACGAGAGGGACGGGGAACACTGAAGCTTTCTTT.

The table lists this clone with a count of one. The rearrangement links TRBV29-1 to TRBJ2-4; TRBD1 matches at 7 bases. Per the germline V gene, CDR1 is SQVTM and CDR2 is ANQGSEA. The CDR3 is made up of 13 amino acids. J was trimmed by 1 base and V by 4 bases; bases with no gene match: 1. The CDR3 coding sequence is TGCAGCGTTGGGGGACAGGCCAAAAACATTCAGTACTTC. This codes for CSVGGQAKNIQYF. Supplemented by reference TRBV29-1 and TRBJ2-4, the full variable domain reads SAVISQKPSRDICQRGTSLTIQCQVDSQVTMMFWYRQQPGQSLTLIATANQGSEATYESGFVIDKFPISRPNLTFSTLTVSNMSPEDSSIYLCSVGGQAKNIQYFGAGTRLSVL.

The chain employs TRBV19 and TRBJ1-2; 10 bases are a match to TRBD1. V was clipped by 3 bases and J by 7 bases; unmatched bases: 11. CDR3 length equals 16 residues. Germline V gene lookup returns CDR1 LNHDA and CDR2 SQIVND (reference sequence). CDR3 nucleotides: TGTGCCAGTAGTATTATTCCGGGACAGGGGAGAGGTGGCTACACCTTC. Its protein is CASSIIPGQGRGGYTF.

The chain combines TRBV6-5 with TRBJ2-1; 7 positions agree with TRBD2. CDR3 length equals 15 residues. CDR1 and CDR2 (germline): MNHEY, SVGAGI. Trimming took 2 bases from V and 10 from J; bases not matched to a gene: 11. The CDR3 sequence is CASSYANSRREEQFF. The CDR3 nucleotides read TGTGCCAGCAGTTACGCGAATAGTAGGCGGGAGGAGCAGTTCTTC.

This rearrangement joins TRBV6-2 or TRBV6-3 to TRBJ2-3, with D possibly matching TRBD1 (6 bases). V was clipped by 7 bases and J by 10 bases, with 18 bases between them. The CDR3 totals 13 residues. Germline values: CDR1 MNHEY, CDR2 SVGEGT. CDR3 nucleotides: TGTGCCAGCACCCCAGGGGCTCTTGGTGCGCAGTATTTT. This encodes CASTPGALGAQYF.

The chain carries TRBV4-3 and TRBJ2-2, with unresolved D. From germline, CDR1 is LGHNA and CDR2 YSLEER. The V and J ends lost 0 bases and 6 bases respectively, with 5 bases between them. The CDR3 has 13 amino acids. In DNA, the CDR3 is TGCGCCAGCAGCCAAGAGTTTGCCGGGGAGCTGTTTTTT. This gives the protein CASSQEFAGELFF.